The T cell receptor beta chain described here comes from a study of shared clonotypes between healthy human individuals. Assay: immunoSEQ multiplex PCR; the TCRdb copy retains only in-frame clones and omits some. This table holds about 530,000 clones, 60% to 80% found once. Germline V CDR1 and CDR2: LNHDA, SQIVND (reference sequence). The CDR3 has 17 residues. V lost 3 bases and J 7 bases, leaving 24 bases between the germline ends. This clonotype originated in a woman aged 40 to 55 in good health. Some clones in this sample may be carry-over from other donors' samples. Sequencing used PBMCs. V is TRBV19 and J is TRBJ1-2; D possibly corresponds to TRBD1 (6 bases). The CDR3 nucleotides are TGTGCCAGTAGTATTATCGCGACAGGCTCCCCGGATGGTGGCTACACCTTC. It yields the protein CASSIIATGSPDGGYTF.